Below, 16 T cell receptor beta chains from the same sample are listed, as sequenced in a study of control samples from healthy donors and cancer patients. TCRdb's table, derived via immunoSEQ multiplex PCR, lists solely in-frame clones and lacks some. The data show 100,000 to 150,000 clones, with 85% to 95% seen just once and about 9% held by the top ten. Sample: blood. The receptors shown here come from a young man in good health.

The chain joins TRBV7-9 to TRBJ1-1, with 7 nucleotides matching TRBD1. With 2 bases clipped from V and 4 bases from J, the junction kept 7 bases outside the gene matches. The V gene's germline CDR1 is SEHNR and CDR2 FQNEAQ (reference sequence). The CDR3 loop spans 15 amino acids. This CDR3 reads CASSLNQGGLTEAFF. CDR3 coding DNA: TGTGCCAGCAGCTTAAACCAGGGGGGGCTCACTGAAGCTTTCTTT.

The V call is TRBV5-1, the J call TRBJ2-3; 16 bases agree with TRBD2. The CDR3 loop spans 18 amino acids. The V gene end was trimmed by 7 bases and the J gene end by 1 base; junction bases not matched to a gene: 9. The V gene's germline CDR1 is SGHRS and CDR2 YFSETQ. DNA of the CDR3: TGCGCCAGCGGTCCGGGACTAGCGGGGGGGCCCGGCACAGATACGCAGTATTTT. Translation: CASGPGLAGGPGTDTQYF.

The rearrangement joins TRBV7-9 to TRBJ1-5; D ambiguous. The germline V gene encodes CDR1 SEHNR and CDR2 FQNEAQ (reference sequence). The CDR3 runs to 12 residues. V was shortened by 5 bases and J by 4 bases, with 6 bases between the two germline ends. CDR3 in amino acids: CASSLLNQPQHF. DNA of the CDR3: TGTGCCAGCAGCCTCCTGAATCAGCCCCAGCATTTT.

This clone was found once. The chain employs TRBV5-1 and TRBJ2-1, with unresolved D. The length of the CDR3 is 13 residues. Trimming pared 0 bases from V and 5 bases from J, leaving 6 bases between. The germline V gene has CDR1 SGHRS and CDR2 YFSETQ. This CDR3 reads CASSLVGNNEQFF. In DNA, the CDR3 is TGCGCCAGCAGCTTGGTAGGAAACAATGAGCAGTTCTTC.

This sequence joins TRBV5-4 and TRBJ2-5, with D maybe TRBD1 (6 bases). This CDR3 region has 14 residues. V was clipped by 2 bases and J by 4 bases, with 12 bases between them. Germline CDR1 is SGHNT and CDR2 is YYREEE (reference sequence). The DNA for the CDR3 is TGTGCCAGCAGCTTCCAACAGGGAGTAGAGACCCAGTACTTC. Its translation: CASSFQQGVETQYF.

The CDR3 DNA reads TGTGCCAGCAGCGTTACGTACAGGAGAACAGATACGCAGTATTTT. This codes for CASSVTYRRTDTQYF. The chain carries TRBV9 and TRBJ2-3, with D possibly matching TRBD1 (5 bases). This CDR3 has 15 residues. V was pared by 2 bases and J by 3 bases, with 13 bases between. Germline-derived CDR1 and CDR2 are SGDLS and YYNGEE.

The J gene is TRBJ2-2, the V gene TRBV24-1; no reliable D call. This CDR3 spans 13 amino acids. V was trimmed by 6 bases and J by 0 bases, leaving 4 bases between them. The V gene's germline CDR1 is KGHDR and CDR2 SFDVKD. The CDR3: CATSLSNTGELFF. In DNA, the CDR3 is TGTGCCACCAGTTTGTCGAACACCGGGGAGCTGTTTTTT.

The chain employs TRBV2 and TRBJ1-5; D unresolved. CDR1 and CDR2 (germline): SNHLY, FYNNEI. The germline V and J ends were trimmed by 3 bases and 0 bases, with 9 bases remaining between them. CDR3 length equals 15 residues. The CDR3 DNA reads TGTGCCAGCAGTGAGTTACGCTATAGCAATCAGCCCCAGCATTTT. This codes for CASSELRYSNQPQHF.

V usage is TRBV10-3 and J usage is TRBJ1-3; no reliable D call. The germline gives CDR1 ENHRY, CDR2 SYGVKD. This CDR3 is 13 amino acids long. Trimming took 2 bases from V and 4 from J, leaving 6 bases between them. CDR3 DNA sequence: TGTGCCATCAGTGAGACAGACGGAAACACCATATATTTT. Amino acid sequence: CAISETDGNTIYF.

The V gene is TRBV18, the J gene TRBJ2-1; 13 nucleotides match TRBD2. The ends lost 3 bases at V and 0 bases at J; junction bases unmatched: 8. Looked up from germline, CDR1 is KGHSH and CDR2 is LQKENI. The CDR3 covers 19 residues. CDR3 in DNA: TGTGCCAGCTCACCTCGACTAGCGGGGGGCCCAGGCTCCTACAATGAGCAGTTCTTC. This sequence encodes CASSPRLAGGPGSYNEQFF.

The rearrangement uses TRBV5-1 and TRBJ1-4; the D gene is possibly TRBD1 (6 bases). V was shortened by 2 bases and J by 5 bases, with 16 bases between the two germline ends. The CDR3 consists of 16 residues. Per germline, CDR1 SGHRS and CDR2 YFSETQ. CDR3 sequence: CASSFQLRTVNEKLFF. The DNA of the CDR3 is TGCGCCAGCAGCTTCCAGTTACGGACAGTGAATGAAAAACTGTTTTTT.

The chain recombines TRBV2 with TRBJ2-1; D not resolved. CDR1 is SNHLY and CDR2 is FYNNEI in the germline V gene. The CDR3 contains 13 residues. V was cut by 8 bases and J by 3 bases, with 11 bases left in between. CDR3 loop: CASALRVYNEQFF. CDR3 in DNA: TGTGCCAGCGCTTTACGGGTCTACAATGAGCAGTTCTTC.

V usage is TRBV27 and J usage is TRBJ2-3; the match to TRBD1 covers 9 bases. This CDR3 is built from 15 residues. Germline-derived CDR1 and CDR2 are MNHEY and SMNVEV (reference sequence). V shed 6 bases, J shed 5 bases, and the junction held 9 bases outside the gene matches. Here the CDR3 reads CASSPWGTGRDTQYF. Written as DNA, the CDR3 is TGTGCCAGCAGCCCCTGGGGGACAGGGAGAGATACGCAGTATTTT.

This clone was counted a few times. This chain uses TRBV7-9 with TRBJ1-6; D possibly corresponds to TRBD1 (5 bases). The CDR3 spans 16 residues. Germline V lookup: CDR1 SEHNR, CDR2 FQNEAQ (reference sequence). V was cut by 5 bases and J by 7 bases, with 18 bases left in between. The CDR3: CASSRFGRDPNSPLHF. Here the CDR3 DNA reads TGTGCCAGCAGCCGATTTGGCCGGGACCCCAATTCACCCCTCCACTTT.

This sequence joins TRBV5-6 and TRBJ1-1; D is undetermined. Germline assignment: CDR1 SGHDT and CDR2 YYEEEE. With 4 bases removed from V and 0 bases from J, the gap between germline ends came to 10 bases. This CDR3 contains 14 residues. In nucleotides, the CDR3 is TGTGCCAGCAGCCCGGGCCCTCTGAACACTGAAGCTTTCTTT. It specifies CASSPGPLNTEAFF.

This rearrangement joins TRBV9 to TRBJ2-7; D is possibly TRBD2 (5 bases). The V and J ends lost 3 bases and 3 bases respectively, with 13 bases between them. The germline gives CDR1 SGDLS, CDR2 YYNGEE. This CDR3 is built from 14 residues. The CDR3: CASSEAGTSYEQYF. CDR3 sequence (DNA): TGTGCCAGCAGCGAAGCAGGAACTAGCTACGAGCAGTACTTC.